A single sample gave rise to the 24 T cell receptor beta chains below, sequenced in a study of blood T cell repertoires in COVID-19. Assay: immunoSEQ multiplex PCR; the TCRdb copy retains only in-frame clones and omits some. The sample holds approximately 140,000 clones, about 86% seen once. Sequences were obtained from peripheral blood. The origin of the receptors is a man aged 65 to 85 with acute or convalescent COVID-19.

The genes are TRBV2 and TRBJ2-2, with TRBD2 matching 9 bases. With 1 base clipped from V and 3 bases from J, the junction kept 0 bases outside the gene matches. In germline, CDR1 is SNHLY, CDR2 FYNNEI. This CDR3 comprises 15 residues. In nucleotides, the CDR3 is TGTGCCAGCAGTGAAGTAGCGGGAGACACCGGGGAGCTGTTTTTT. Translated: CASSEVAGDTGELFF. Drawing the rest from reference TRBV2 and TRBJ2-2, the complete variable domain is EPEVTQTPSHQVTQMGQEVILRCVPISNHLYFYWYRQILGQKVEFLVSFYNNEISEKSEIFDDQFSVERPDGSNFTLKIRSTKLEDSAMYFCASSEVAGDTGELFFGEGSRLTVL.

V usage is TRBV19 and J usage is TRBJ1-1; 8 positions match TRBD1. V lost 7 bases, J lost 5 bases, and 12 bases stayed unmatched. Per the germline V gene, CDR1 is LNHDA and CDR2 is SQIVND (reference sequence). This CDR3 has 15 residues. CDR3 in amino acids: CASNSRGRGETEAFF. In nucleotides, the CDR3 is TGTGCCAGTAATAGCAGGGGGCGCGGTGAAACTGAAGCTTTCTTT. Full variable domain (rest looked up from reference TRBV19 and TRBJ1-1): DGGITQSPKYLFRKEGQNVTLSCEQNLNHDAMYWYRQDPGQGLRLIYYSQIVNDFQKGDIAEGYSVSREKKESFPLTVTSAQKNPTAFYLCASNSRGRGETEAFFGQGTRLTVV.

The table lists this clone with a count of one. This sequence joins TRBV6-2 or TRBV6-3 and TRBJ2-1; tentatively, D is TRBD2 (5 bases). Trimming pared 2 bases from V and 2 bases from J, leaving 7 bases between. From germline, CDR1 is MNHEY and CDR2 SVGEGT. This CDR3 has 14 residues. This CDR3 reads CASSYNGAYNEQFF. For the CDR3, the DNA is TGTGCCAGCAGTTACAACGGGGCCTACAATGAGCAGTTCTTC.

The chain uses TRBV9 and TRBJ2-7; TRBD1 matches at 7 bases. This CDR3 region has 14 residues. The junction had 6 bases not matched to a gene; V was cut back by 5 bases and J by 1 base. Germline V gene lookup returns CDR1 SGDLS and CDR2 YYNGEE. In nucleotides, the CDR3 is TGTGCCAGCAGTCGAGGGGGCGCATCCTACGAGCAGTACTTC. Translating gives CASSRGGASYEQYF.

This chain uses TRBV5-5 with TRBJ1-5; 9 bases agree with TRBD1. The trim removed 4 bases at V and 5 bases at J, leaving 7 bases unmatched. The CDR3 consists of 15 residues. Germline-derived CDR1 and CDR2 are SGHKS and YYEKEE (reference sequence). The CDR3 is CASSHQQGADQPQHF. The CDR3 DNA reads as TGTGCCAGCAGCCACCAACAGGGGGCGGATCAGCCCCAGCATTTT.

The rearrangement links TRBV18 to TRBJ1-5; TRBD1 matches 7 bases. This CDR3 has 17 residues. With 3 bases clipped from V and 2 bases from J, the junction kept 10 bases outside the gene matches. Germline-derived CDR1 and CDR2 are KGHSH and LQKENI. The CDR3 sequence is CASSPGQARYGNQPQHF. In DNA form, the CDR3 reads TGTGCCAGCTCACCCGGACAGGCAAGATACGGCAATCAGCCCCAGCATTTT. The complete variable domain, with remaining parts taken from reference TRBV18 and TRBJ1-5, reads NAGVMQNPRHLVRRRGQEARLRCSPMKGHSHVYWYRQLPEEGLKFMVYLQKENIIDESGMPKERFSAEFPKEGPSILRIQQVVRGDSAAYFCASSPGQARYGNQPQHFGDGTRLSIL.

The chain uses TRBV5-1 and TRBJ1-4, with TRBD1 identical over 8 bases. V was pared by 0 bases and J by 6 bases, with 7 bases of the junction left unmatched. The CDR3 consists of 16 residues. Germline V gene data show CDR1 as SGHRS and CDR2 as YFSETQ. CDR3 DNA sequence: TGCGCCAGCAGCTTGGGACAGGGGCGTTTGCATGAAAAACTGTTTTTT. This encodes CASSLGQGRLHEKLFF.

The chain combines TRBV19 with TRBJ2-7; 9 nucleotides match TRBD1. There are 15 residues in the CDR3. V was pared by 2 bases and J by 3 bases, with 5 bases of the junction left unmatched. Germline values: CDR1 LNHDA, CDR2 SQIVND (reference sequence). The CDR3 spells CASSISGTGIYEQYF. The DNA of the CDR3 is TGTGCCAGTAGTATAAGTGGGACAGGGATCTACGAGCAGTACTTC.

This clone has a single count. The rearrangement uses TRBV19 and TRBJ1-1; 7 positions agree with TRBD1. J gave up 5 bases and V 5 bases, and 5 bases lay outside the gene matches. Germline V lookup: CDR1 LNHDA, CDR2 SQIVND (reference sequence). The CDR3 is 13 residues long. CDR3 sequence reads: CASSHNRGTEAFF. CDR3 nucleotides: TGTGCCAGTAGTCATAACAGGGGAACTGAAGCTTTCTTT. Variable domain in full (rest from reference TRBV19 and TRBJ1-1): DGGITQSPKYLFRKEGQNVTLSCEQNLNHDAMYWYRQDPGQGLRLIYYSQIVNDFQKGDIAEGYSVSREKKESFPLTVTSAQKNPTAFYLCASSHNRGTEAFFGQGTRLTVV.

The V and J genes are TRBV19 and TRBJ1-3; 7 nucleotides line up with TRBD1. Trimming at V came to 5 bases and at J to 3 bases, leaving 10 bases not matched to a gene. In germline, CDR1 is LNHDA, CDR2 SQIVND (reference sequence). This CDR3 has 16 residues. CDR3 DNA: TGTGCCAGTAGTGCGCTCCAAACAGGGGTTGGAAACACCATATATTTT. This encodes CASSALQTGVGNTIYF.

The chain links TRBV19 to TRBJ2-1, with TRBD2 as a possible D gene (6 bases). CDR3 size: 14 residues. The germline V gene encodes CDR1 LNHDA and CDR2 SQIVND (reference sequence). With 5 bases removed from V and 12 bases from J, the gap between germline ends came to 20 bases. Here the CDR3 DNA reads TGTGCCAGTAGTGCGTCCGGGGACTTCCGTTGGCAGTTCTTC. As protein: CASSASGDFRWQFF. The full variable domain, in which reference TRBV19 and TRBJ2-1 provide the parts outside the CDR3, is DGGITQSPKYLFRKEGQNVTLSCEQNLNHDAMYWYRQDPGQGLRLIYYSQIVNDFQKGDIAEGYSVSREKKESFPLTVTSAQKNPTAFYLCASSASGDFRWQFFGPGTRLTVL.

This sequence joins TRBV6-5 and TRBJ1-2; 9 positions match TRBD1. Looked up from germline, CDR1 is MNHEY and CDR2 is SVGAGI. The CDR3 totals 13 residues. Trimming removed 5 bases from V and 8 bases from J; junction bases left unmatched: 6. CDR3: CASSKGTGIGYTF. CDR3 in DNA: TGTGCCAGCAGTAAGGGGACAGGGATCGGCTACACCTTC.

The chain combines TRBV9 with TRBJ1-4, with 11 nucleotides matching TRBD1. The V gene's germline CDR1 is SGDLS and CDR2 YYNGEE. This CDR3 region has 16 residues. The J segment lost 8 bases and the V segment lost 4 bases, leaving 10 bases of the junction unmatched. CDR3 protein: CASSPPGTGGGEKLFF. CDR3 nucleotides: TGTGCCAGCAGCCCACCCGGGACAGGGGGAGGAGAAAAACTGTTTTTT.

V gene TRBV27 combines with J gene TRBJ1-1; TRBD1 might be the D (5 bases). Germline loops: CDR1 MNHEY, CDR2 SMNVEV (reference sequence). The CDR3 length is 14 residues. V dropped 5 bases and J dropped 4 bases, with 14 bases sitting between them. CDR3 coding DNA: TGTGCCAGCAGTCTTCGGGGGGGTGGCACTGAAGCTTTCTTT. Translation: CASSLRGGGTEAFF.

The chain couples TRBV29-1 to TRBJ1-3; TRBD1 is a possible D gene (5 bases). The CDR3 is 14 residues long. Per germline, CDR1 SQVTM and CDR2 ANQGSEA. V lost 2 bases and J lost 0, with 8 bases in between. The CDR3 coding sequence is TGCAGCGTTGAACCCCAGGGCTCTGGAAACACCATATATTTT. Its protein is CSVEPQGSGNTIYF.

The rearrangement uses TRBV2 and TRBJ1-6; 12 bases fit TRBD1. This CDR3 is 17 amino acids long. J lost 0 bases, V lost 7 bases, and 4 bases had no gene match. Germline-derived CDR1 and CDR2 are SNHLY and FYNNEI. CDR3 DNA: TGTGCCAGCAACCCGGGACAGGGGGCCTCCTATAATTCACCCCTCCACTTT. Residues: CASNPGQGASYNSPLHF. The full variable domain, completed using reference TRBV2 and TRBJ1-6, is EPEVTQTPSHQVTQMGQEVILRCVPISNHLYFYWYRQILGQKVEFLVSFYNNEISEKSEIFDDQFSVERPDGSNFTLKIRSTKLEDSAMYFCASNPGQGASYNSPLHFGNGTRLTVT.

The chain couples TRBV19 to TRBJ1-3, with D perhaps matching TRBD1 (6 bases). From germline, CDR1 is LNHDA and CDR2 SQIVND (reference sequence). This CDR3 has 14 amino acids. V gave up 6 bases and J gave up 0 bases, with 9 bases separating them. As DNA, the CDR3 is TGTGCCAGTAGGGACAGCTACTCTGGAAACACCATATATTTT. Protein product: CASRDSYSGNTIYF.

The chain links TRBV20-1 to TRBJ1-5; a possible D gene is TRBD1 (5 bases). Germline values: CDR1 DFQATT, CDR2 SNEGSKA (reference sequence). Trimming removed 3 bases from V and 5 bases from J, with 14 bases in between. This CDR3 has 14 amino acids. The CDR3 loop reads CSASDGRGDQPQHF. CDR3 DNA sequence: TGCAGTGCTAGTGATGGGAGGGGAGATCAGCCCCAGCATTTT.

V and J are TRBV3-1 (or the pseudogene TRBV3-2) and TRBJ2-2; no firm D call. The CDR3 loop spans 13 amino acids. CDR1 and CDR2 (germline): LGHDT, YNNKEL (reference sequence). The V end lost 4 bases, the J end lost 4 bases, and 7 bases lay between the germline ends. The CDR3 DNA sequence: TGTGCCAGCAGCCTAACGGGCACCGGGGAGCTGTTTTTT. Its translation: CASSLTGTGELFF.

This rearrangement joins TRBV28 to TRBJ1-5; 7 bases agree with TRBD1. Germline loops: CDR1 MDHEN, CDR2 SYDVKM. CDR3 length: 15 amino acids. V was clipped by 5 bases and J by 2 bases; unmatched bases: 6. CDR3 nucleotide sequence: TGTGCCAGCAGTCCTAGCCAGGGGGGCAATCAGCCCCAGCATTTT. The encoded protein is CASSPSQGGNQPQHF.

The CDR3 spells CASSLGQRQETQYF. In DNA form, the CDR3 reads TGTGCCAGCAGCCTAGGACAGCGCCAAGAGACCCAGTACTTC. The chain links TRBV5-4 to TRBJ2-5, with D possibly matching TRBD1 (6 bases). Germline V gene lookup returns CDR1 SGHNT and CDR2 YYREEE (reference sequence). The CDR3 contains 14 residues. The V gene lost 4 bases and the J gene lost 1 base, with 11 bases spanning the gap.

A few counts support this clone. This chain joins TRBV10-1 and TRBJ1-1; tentative D call: TRBD1 (5 bases). There are 14 residues in the CDR3. Per germline, CDR1 WNHNN and CDR2 SYGVQD (reference sequence). V shed 0 bases and J shed 2 bases, with 7 bases lying between them. Written as DNA, the CDR3 is TGCGCCAGCAGTGAGTCGACAGCTAACACTGAAGCTTTCTTT. It encodes CASSESTANTEAFF.

The chain links TRBV7-6 to TRBJ2-7, with 9 bases fitting TRBD2. This CDR3 spans 20 amino acids. The junction had 23 bases not matched to a gene; V was cut back by 5 bases and J by 3 bases. Germline loops: CDR1 SGHVS, CDR2 FNYEAQ. This chain's CDR3 is CASSPRDQRRGGSDDYEQYF. In DNA form, the CDR3 reads TGTGCCAGCAGCCCCCGGGATCAGAGGCGGGGGGGATCAGACGACTACGAGCAGTACTTC.

V usage is TRBV28 and J usage is TRBJ2-7, with 9 bases that match TRBD2. Trimming cost V 5 bases and J 5 bases; bases outside gene matches: 10. Germline lookup yields CDR1 MDHEN and CDR2 SYDVKM. This CDR3 spans 15 amino acids. The CDR3 loop reads CASSRRREGTHEQYF. CDR3 nucleotide sequence: TGTGCCAGCAGTCGGAGGCGGGAGGGTACCCACGAGCAGTACTTC.